This paragraph covers one T cell receptor (beta chain) sequence. Its antigen is unknown. This sample was included in a study of cytomegalovirus exposure and HLA in healthy donors. Study background: The Caucasian-associated ancestry cluster held over 80% of 398 genotyped donors. General study findings and limits: One variant, a missense change in DCLRE1C, was linked in a later analysis to TCR beta V- and J-gene trimming. In a later analysis, parvovirus B19, influenza, CMV and Epstein-Barr virus appeared linked to several top co-occurrence clusters. Most TCR sequences were uncommon, yet certain public TCRs appeared in many donors.

The CDR3 covers 13 residues. Germline V gives CDR1 SGHTA, CDR2 FQGTGA. The ends were cut back, 1 base at V and 8 bases at J, with 11 bases in the middle. Both 60 Vbeta primers and 13 Jbeta primers went into the PCR. Libraries were prepared by immunoSEQ multiplex PCR; TCRdb keeps only in-frame clonotypes and omits some of them. Counted here are around 120,000 clones, about 71% occurring once; the ten biggest clones make up over 2%. The TCR originated in a woman aged 55 to 70 in good health and CMV-seropositive. The genes are TRBV7-3 and TRBJ1-1, with D possibly TRBD1 on 6 matching bases. The specimen sequenced was PBMCs. CDR3 amino acids: CASSLILGAEAFF. Written as DNA, the CDR3 is TGTGCCAGCAGCTTAATCTTGGGGGCCGAAGCTTTCTTT.